The next 19 T cell receptor beta chains were all read from a single sample in a study of human T cells and chemical hapten exposure. Documented time point: patch test 3, about 24 weeks after DPC sensitization. Described treatment: therapeutic diphenylcyclopropenone sensitization with weekly scalp DPC. TCRdb itself ran the RACE reads through MiXCR, one entry per CDR3 protein. The data show tens of thousands of distinct CDR3 sequences, under 14% seen once. Source: whole blood, taken in connection with sensitization to the hapten diphenylcyclopropenone (DPC). These receptors originate from a woman aged 45-59 years with alopecia areata. Some clones in this sample may be carry-over from other donors' samples.

This clonotype was picked up a small number of times. The genes are TRBV28 and TRBJ2-5, with TRBD2 matching 7 bases. This CDR3 has 13 amino acids. The germline gives CDR1 MDHEN, CDR2 SYDVKM. V shed 10 bases and J 2 bases; nucleotides not matched to a gene: 7. The CDR3 here is CATIAGTQETQYF. CDR3 sequence (DNA): TGTGCCACTATAGCGGGCACTCAAGAGACCCAGTACTTC.

This rearrangement joins TRBV5-5 to TRBJ1-1; D not resolved. Between the trimmed V and J ends, which lost 3 bases and 1 base, there was a span of 7 bases. Germline CDR1 SGHKS, CDR2 YYEKEE (reference sequence). The CDR3 has 13 amino acids. CDR3 in amino acids: CASSSKGNTEAFF. The CDR3 DNA sequence: TGTGCCAGCAGCTCCAAGGGGAACACTGAAGCTTTCTTT.

The V and J genes are TRBV13 and TRBJ2-3, with TRBD2 as a possible D gene (6 bases). The CDR3 length is 16 residues. The germline gives CDR1 PRHDT, CDR2 FYEKMQ (reference sequence). The V gene lost 0 bases and the J gene lost 6 bases, with 16 bases spanning the gap. The CDR3 DNA sequence: TGTGCCAGCAGCTTAGGCCGTGCGGGACCCGGCGATACGCAGTATTTT. Amino acid sequence: CASSLGRAGPGDTQYF.

This clonotype was seen many times. This chain joins TRBV6-1 and TRBJ2-7, with D possibly TRBD2 on 6 matching bases. V was pared by 6 bases and J by 3 bases, with 15 bases between. Germline assignment: CDR1 MNHNS and CDR2 SASEGT. CDR3 length: 14 residues. The CDR3 is CASRDPGRDYEQYF. CDR3 sequence (DNA): TGTGCCAGCAGGGATCCGGGGCGGGACTACGAGCAGTACTTC.

This chain links TRBV10-1 with TRBJ1-5, with D perhaps matching TRBD1 (5 bases). The V gene lost 4 bases and the J gene lost 2 bases, with 12 bases spanning the gap. The CDR3 consists of 15 residues. Germline V gives CDR1 WNHNN, CDR2 SYGVQD (reference sequence). This chain's CDR3 is CASSASRGGNQPQHF. In nucleotides, the CDR3 is TGCGCCAGCAGTGCCTCTCGGGGGGGCAATCAGCCCCAGCATTTT.

This clonotype was seen ten or more times. The chain links TRBV29-1 to TRBJ1-3; unclear D gene. This CDR3 has 11 residues. The germline V and J ends were trimmed by 7 bases and 5 bases, with 9 bases remaining between them. Germline loops: CDR1 SQVTM, CDR2 ANQGSEA. DNA of the CDR3: TGCAGCGGAAGGTTACGAAACACCATATATTTT. As protein: CSGRLRNTIYF.

This clonotype appeared a few times. This chain connects TRBV7-2 to TRBJ1-2; D is ambiguous. Germline V gene lookup returns CDR1 SGHTA and CDR2 FQGNSA. This CDR3 spans 14 amino acids. Trimming took 5 bases from V and 0 from J, leaving 10 bases between them. The DNA of the CDR3 is TGTGCCAGCAGCACACAAGGAGCTAACTATGGCTACACCTTC. It specifies CASSTQGANYGYTF.

This clonotype was seen at least ten times. This chain links TRBV2 with TRBJ2-7; 7 bases line up with TRBD2. CDR1 is SNHLY and CDR2 is FYNNEI in the germline V gene. CDR3 length: 14 amino acids. Losses at the gene ends were 6 bases for V and 2 bases for J; bases not matched to a gene: 7. This chain's CDR3 is CASRPGLAAYEQYF. As DNA, the CDR3 is TGTGCCAGCAGGCCCGGCCTAGCGGCCTACGAGCAGTACTTC. Using reference TRBV2 and TRBJ2-7 for the parts outside the CDR3, the full variable domain is EPEVTQTPSHQVTQMGQEVILRCVPISNHLYFYWYRQILGQKVEFLVSFYNNEISEKSEIFDDQFSVERPDGSNFTLKIRSTKLEDSAMYFCASRPGLAAYEQYFGPGTRLTVT.

V gene TRBV7-3 combines with J gene TRBJ2-5, with 11 bases matching TRBD2. V gave up 2 bases and J gave up 5 bases; unmatched junction bases: 7. The CDR3 length is 16 residues. Germline-derived CDR1 and CDR2 are SGHTA and FQGTGA. CDR3 loop: CASSLPGTSGRETQYF. The CDR3 coding sequence is TGTGCCAGCAGCTTACCCGGGACTAGCGGAAGGGAGACCCAGTACTTC.

The chain carries TRBV10-2 and TRBJ2-7; a weak D match, TRBD1 (5 bases). V dropped 3 bases and J dropped 2 bases, with 17 bases sitting between them. The CDR3 is 16 residues long. Germline-derived CDR1 and CDR2 are WSHSY and SAAADI. CDR3: CASSDMVDSLAYEQYF. CDR3 nucleotides: TGCGCCAGCAGTGATATGGTTGACAGCCTAGCCTACGAGCAGTACTTC.

This clonotype was counted ten times or more. The V and J genes are TRBV4-1 and TRBJ1-1, with D unclear. V shed 5 bases and J shed 5 bases, with 15 bases lying between them. The CDR3 has 14 residues. Germline-derived CDR1 and CDR2 are MGHRA and YSYEKL. CDR3 bases: TGCGCCAGCAGCAAGGACCTAAGAGGGACTGAAGCTTTCTTT. Residues: CASSKDLRGTEAFF.

V usage is TRBV11-3 and J usage is TRBJ2-1; 9 bases map to TRBD1. The CDR3 consists of 16 residues. V shed 5 bases, J shed 3 bases, and the junction held 8 bases outside the gene matches. In germline, CDR1 is SGHNT, CDR2 YENEEA. The CDR3 bases are TGTGCCAGCAGCGGTTCCGGGACAGGGATCTACAATGAGCAGTTCTTC. Translating gives CASSGSGTGIYNEQFF.

This clonotype has a count of ten or more. The CDR3 protein is CASEGVAWPYEQYF. In DNA form, the CDR3 reads TGTGCCAGCGAAGGAGTAGCTTGGCCCTACGAGCAGTACTTC. The chain joins TRBV11-3 to TRBJ2-7, with D unclear. There are 14 residues in the CDR3. The V gene lost 8 bases and the J gene lost 2 bases, with 16 bases spanning the gap. Per the germline V gene, CDR1 is SGHNT and CDR2 is YENEEA.

This chain links TRBV28 with TRBJ2-7; D is ambiguous. Germline-derived CDR1 and CDR2 are MDHEN and SYDVKM. V was shortened by 5 bases and J by 3 bases, with 17 bases between the two germline ends. The CDR3 extends over 15 amino acids. The CDR3 here is CASSTRFLLGYEQYF. In DNA, the CDR3 is TGTGCCAGCAGTACACGATTTTTATTGGGCTACGAGCAGTACTTC.

This clonotype was observed many times. This sequence joins TRBV2 and TRBJ1-6; D possibly corresponds to TRBD1 (5 bases). Germline values: CDR1 SNHLY, CDR2 FYNNEI. Trimming cost V 6 bases and J 10 bases, with 19 bases left between them. CDR3 size: 15 residues. The CDR3 DNA reads as TGTGCCAGCAGCCCGGGGACGGGGAATCGCTCACCCCTCCACTTT. As protein: CASSPGTGNRSPLHF.

This clonotype was detected many times. The chain couples TRBV11-2 to TRBJ2-1, with D hard to call. Looked up from germline, CDR1 is SGHAT and CDR2 is FQNNGV. V lost 2 bases to trimming and J lost 9 bases, with 11 bases between them. This CDR3 is built from 13 residues. The CDR3 sequence: CASSLTGPPEQFF. As DNA, the CDR3 is TGTGCCAGCAGCTTAACCGGACCACCTGAGCAGTTCTTC.

This clonotype was detected only a few times. J is TRBJ2-3 and V is TRBV28, with D possibly TRBD1 on 5 matching bases. CDR3 length: 14 residues. V was pared by 2 bases and J by 4 bases, with 10 bases between. CDR1 MDHEN and CDR2 SYDVKM come from the germline V gene. CDR3 protein: CASSLTGFADTQYF. The CDR3 DNA follows: TGTGCCAGCAGTTTAACAGGCTTTGCAGATACGCAGTATTTT.

The V call is TRBV29-1, the J call TRBJ1-2; D gene uncertain. The germline V gene encodes CDR1 SQVTM and CDR2 ANQGSEA. Trimming left V 8 bases short and J 8 bases short, with 15 bases between. The CDR3 covers 11 residues. In DNA form, the CDR3 reads TGCAGCATTTCCTGGGCGGGAGGCTACACCTTC. Amino acids: CSISWAGGYTF.

This clonotype appeared a single time. The chain has TRBV7-8 and TRBJ2-2, with D perhaps matching TRBD2 (6 bases). The CDR3 totals 15 residues. From germline, CDR1 is SGHVS and CDR2 FQNEAQ. CDR3 nucleotides: TGTGGCTCCCTAGCGCTCTCGAGGAACACCGGGGAGCTGTTTTTT. This codes for CGSLALSRNTGELFF. Drawing the rest from reference TRBV7-8 and TRBJ2-2, the complete variable domain is GAGVSQSPRYKVAKRGQDVALRCDPISGHVSLFWYQQALGQGPEFLTYFQNEAQLDKSGLPSDRFFAERPEGSVSTLKIQRTQQEDSAVYLCGSLALSRNTGELFFGEGSRLTVL.